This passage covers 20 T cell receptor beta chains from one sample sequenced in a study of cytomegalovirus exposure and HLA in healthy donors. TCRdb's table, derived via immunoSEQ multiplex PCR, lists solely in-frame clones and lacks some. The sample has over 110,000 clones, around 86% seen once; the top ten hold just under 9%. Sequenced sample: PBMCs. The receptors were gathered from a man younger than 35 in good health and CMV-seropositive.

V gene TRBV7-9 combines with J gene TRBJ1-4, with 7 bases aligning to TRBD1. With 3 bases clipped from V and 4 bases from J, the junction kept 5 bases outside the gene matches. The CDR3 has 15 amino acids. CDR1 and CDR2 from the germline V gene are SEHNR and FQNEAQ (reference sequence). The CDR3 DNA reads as TGTGCCAGCAGCTTGGGGGGACAGTTTAATGAAAAACTGTTTTTT. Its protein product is CASSLGGQFNEKLFF.

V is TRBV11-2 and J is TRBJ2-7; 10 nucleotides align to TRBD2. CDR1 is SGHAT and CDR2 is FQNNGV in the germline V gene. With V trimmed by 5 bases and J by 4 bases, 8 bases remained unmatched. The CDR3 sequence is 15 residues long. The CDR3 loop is CASSSIAGGGYEQYF. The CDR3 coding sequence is TGTGCCAGCAGCAGTATAGCGGGGGGAGGATACGAGCAGTACTTC.

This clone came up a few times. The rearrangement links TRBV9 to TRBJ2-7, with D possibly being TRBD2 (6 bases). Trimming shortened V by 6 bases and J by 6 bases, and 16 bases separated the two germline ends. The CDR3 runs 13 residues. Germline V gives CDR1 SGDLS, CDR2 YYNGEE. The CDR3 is CASNPWGESEQYF. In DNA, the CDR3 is TGTGCCAGCAACCCCTGGGGGGAGTCCGAGCAGTACTTC.

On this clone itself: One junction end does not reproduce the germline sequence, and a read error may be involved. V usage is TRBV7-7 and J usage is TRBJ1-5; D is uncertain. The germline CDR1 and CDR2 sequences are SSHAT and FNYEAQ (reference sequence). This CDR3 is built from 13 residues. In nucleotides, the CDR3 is TGTGCTAGCAGTCAATCCCCAAATCAGCCCCAGCATTTT. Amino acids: CASSQSPNQPQHF.

CDR3 sequence: CASSLNPDRGRTQYF. As DNA, the CDR3 is TGCGCCAGCAGCTTGAACCCTGACAGGGGGCGGACCCAGTACTTC. The rearrangement uses TRBV5-1 and TRBJ2-5, with 10 bases aligning to TRBD1. This CDR3 has 15 amino acids. V lost 1 base and J lost 7; bases outside the gene matches: 7. CDR1 is SGHRS, CDR2 YFSETQ, per germline.

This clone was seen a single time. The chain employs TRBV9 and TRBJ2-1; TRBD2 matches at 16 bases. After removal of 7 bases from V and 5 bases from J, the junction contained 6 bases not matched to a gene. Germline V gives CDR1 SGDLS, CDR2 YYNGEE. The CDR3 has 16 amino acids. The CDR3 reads CASAPGLAGGDNEQFF. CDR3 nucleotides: TGTGCCAGCGCCCCGGGACTAGCGGGGGGGGACAATGAGCAGTTCTTC.

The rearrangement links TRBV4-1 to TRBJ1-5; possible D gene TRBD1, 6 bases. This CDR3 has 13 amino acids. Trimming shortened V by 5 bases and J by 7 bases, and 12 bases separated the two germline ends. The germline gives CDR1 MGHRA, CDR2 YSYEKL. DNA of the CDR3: TGCGCCAGCAGCGACAGGTTTTGGCAGCCCCAGCATTTT. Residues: CASSDRFWQPQHF.

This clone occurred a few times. CDR3 nucleotides: TGTGCCAGCAGCAGGGGTAGTCAGCCCCAGCATTTT. Residues: CASSRGSQPQHF. V gene TRBV2 combines with J gene TRBJ1-5; weak D call: TRBD1 (6 bases). CDR1 SNHLY and CDR2 FYNNEI come from the germline V gene. Trimming left V 6 bases short and J 6 bases short, with 9 bases between. The CDR3 has 12 residues.

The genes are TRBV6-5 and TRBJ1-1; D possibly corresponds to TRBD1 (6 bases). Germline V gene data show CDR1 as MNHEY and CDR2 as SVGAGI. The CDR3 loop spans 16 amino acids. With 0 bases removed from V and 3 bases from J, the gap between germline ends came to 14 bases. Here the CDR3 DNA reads TGTGCCAGCAGTTACTCCCAGGGGTCTATGTACACTGAAGCTTTCTTT. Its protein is CASSYSQGSMYTEAFF.

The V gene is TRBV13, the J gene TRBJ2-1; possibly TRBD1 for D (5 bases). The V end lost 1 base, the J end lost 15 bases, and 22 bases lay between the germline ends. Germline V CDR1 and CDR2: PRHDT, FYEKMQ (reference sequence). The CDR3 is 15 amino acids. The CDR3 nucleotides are TGTGCCAGCAGCTTAGCCGGCCTAAAGGGGCCCGTGCTGTTCTTC. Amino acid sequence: CASSLAGLKGPVLFF. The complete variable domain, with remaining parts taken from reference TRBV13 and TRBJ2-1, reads AAGVIQSPRHLIKEKRETATLKCYPIPRHDTVYWYQQGPGQDPQFLISFYEKMQSDKGSIPDRFSAQQFSDYHSELNMSSLELGDSALYFCASSLAGLKGPVLFFGPGTRLTVL.

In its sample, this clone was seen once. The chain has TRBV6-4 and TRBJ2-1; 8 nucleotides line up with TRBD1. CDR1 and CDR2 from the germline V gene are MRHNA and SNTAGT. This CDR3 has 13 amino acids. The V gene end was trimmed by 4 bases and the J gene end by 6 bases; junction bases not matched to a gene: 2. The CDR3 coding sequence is TGTGCCAGCAGTGGGACAGGGTTCAATGAGCAGTTCTTC. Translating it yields CASSGTGFNEQFF.

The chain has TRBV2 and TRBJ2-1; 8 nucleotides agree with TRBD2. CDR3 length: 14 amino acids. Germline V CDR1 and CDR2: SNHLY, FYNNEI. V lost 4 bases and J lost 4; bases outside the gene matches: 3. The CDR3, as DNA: TGTGCCAGCAGTGGGGCTAGCGGGTACAATGAGCAGTTCTTC. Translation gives CASSGASGYNEQFF.

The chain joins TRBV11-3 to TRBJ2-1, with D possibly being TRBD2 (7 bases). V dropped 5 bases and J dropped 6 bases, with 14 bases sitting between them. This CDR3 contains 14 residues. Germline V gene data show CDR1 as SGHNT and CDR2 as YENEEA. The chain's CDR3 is CASSRGAIGNEQFF. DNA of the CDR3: TGTGCCAGCAGCCGGGGGGCCATCGGCAATGAGCAGTTCTTC.

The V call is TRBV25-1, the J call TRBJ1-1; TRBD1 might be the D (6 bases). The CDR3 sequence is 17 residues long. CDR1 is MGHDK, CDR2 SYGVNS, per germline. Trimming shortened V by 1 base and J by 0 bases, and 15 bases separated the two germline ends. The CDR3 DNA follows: TGTGCCAGCAGTGAATCTCAGGGGATGGAAATGAACACTGAAGCTTTCTTT. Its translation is CASSESQGMEMNTEAFF.

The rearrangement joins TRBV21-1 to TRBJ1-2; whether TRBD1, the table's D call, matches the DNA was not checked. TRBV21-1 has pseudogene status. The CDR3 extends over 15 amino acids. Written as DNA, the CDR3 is TGTGCCAGCAGCAAAGGCGGGACAGGCCTGTATGGCTACACCTTC. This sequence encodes CASSKGGTGLYGYTF.

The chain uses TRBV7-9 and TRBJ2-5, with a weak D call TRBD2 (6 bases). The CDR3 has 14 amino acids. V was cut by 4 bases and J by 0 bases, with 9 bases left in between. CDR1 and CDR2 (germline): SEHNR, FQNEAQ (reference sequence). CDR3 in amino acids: CASSSGGYQETQYF. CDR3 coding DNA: TGTGCCAGCAGCTCTGGGGGGTACCAAGAGACCCAGTACTTC. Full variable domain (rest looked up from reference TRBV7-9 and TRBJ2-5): DTGVSQNPRHKITKRGQNVTFRCDPISEHNRLYWYRQTLGQGPEFLTYFQNEAQLEKSRLLSDRFSAERPKGSFSTLEIQRTEQGDSAMYLCASSSGGYQETQYFGPGTRLLVL.

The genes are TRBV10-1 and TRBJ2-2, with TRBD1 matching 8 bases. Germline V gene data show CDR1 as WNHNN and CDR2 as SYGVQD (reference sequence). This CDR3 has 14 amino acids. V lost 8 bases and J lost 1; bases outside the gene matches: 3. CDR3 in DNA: TGCGCCAGCGGCGGGACAGGGAACACCGGGGAGCTGTTTTTT. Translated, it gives CASGGTGNTGELFF.

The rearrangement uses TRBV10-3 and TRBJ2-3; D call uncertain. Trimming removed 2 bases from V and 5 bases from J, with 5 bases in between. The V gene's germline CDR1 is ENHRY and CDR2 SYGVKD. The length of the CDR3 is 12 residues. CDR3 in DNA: TGTGCCATCAGTGAGGTCGTAGATACGCAGTATTTT. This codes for CAISEVVDTQYF.

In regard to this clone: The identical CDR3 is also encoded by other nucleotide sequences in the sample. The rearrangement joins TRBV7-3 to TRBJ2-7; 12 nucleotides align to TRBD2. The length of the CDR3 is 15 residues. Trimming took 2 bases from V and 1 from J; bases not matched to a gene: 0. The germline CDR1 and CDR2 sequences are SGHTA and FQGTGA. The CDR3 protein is CASSLGLAGSYEQYF. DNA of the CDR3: TGTGCCAGCAGCTTAGGACTAGCGGGGTCCTACGAGCAGTACTTC.

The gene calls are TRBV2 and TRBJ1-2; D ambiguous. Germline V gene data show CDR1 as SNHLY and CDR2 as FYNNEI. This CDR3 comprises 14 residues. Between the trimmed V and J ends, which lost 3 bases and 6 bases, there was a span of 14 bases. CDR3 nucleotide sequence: TGTGCCAGCAGTGATCAGGCCCGGATGGATGGCTACACCTTC. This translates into CASSDQARMDGYTF.